The entry below gives a single TCR beta chain sequence along with its context. The sample belongs to a study of blood T cell repertoires in COVID-19. Germline CDR1 reads MNHEY; CDR2 reads SVGAGI. With 6 bases clipped from V and 9 bases from J, the junction kept 7 bases outside the gene matches. The CDR3 totals 13 residues. Libraries were prepared by immunoSEQ multiplex PCR; TCRdb keeps only in-frame clonotypes and omits some of them. The data contain around 200,000 clones, around nine tenths of them singletons. This receptor was taken from a woman under 30 who had recovered from COVID-19. This chain joins TRBV6-5 and TRBJ2-1; 8 bases line up with TRBD1. Input material: peripheral blood. As DNA, the CDR3 is TGTGCCAGCAGGGACAGGGATAGGGGTGAGCAGTTCTTC. Protein product: CASRDRDRGEQFF.